This T cell receptor beta chain was identified during a study of control samples from healthy donors and cancer patients. Method: immunoSEQ multiplex PCR; TCRdb's copy keeps in-frame clones and lacks some. The table lists under 150,000 clones, around nine tenths of them singletons. CDR1 is MNHNS and CDR2 is SASEGT in the germline V gene. CDR3 size: 16 residues. V lost 1 base to trimming and J lost 0 bases, with 10 bases between them. The chain recombines TRBV6-1 with TRBJ1-3; D unresolved. The TCR originated in a man aged 25-40 years in good health. The sequenced sample was blood. The CDR3 here is CASSEGKASSGNTIYF. The CDR3 DNA follows: TGTGCCAGCAGTGAAGGAAAAGCCAGCTCTGGAAACACCATATATTTT.